Sequencing of this TCR beta chain was carried out in a study of blood T cell repertoires in COVID-19. About the study: Sources were T cells, B-cell-depleted T cells, or PBMCs; the material itself was cDNA or gDNA.

The CDR3 has 15 residues. Trimming took 3 bases from V and 0 from J, leaving 11 bases between them. Germline CDR1 MNHEY, CDR2 SMNVEV (reference sequence). In the original workflow: Scientists estimated how many nucleated cells there were by amplifying reference gene primers. This table comes from immunoSEQ multiplex PCR, and its TCRdb copy is limited to in-frame clones, with some not included. V and J calls and clone size are those listed in that table; D and trimming were worked out from the DNA. The table includes 150,000 to 200,000 clones, less than 85% detected once. The sample comprised peripheral blood. The chain uses TRBV27 and TRBJ1-1; D gene uncertain. The clonotype comes from a human donor with acute or convalescent COVID-19. The donor label of this sample is uncertain. The CDR3 DNA reads TGTGCCAGCAGTTTCGCAGGTGCTATGAACACTGAAGCTTTCTTT. It specifies CASSFAGAMNTEAFF.